This TCR beta chain was observed in a study of identical twins. After template switching added a universal primer site, the resulting cDNA carried unique molecular identifiers. TCRdb reprocessed the 5' RACE reads via MiXCR and lists one record per CDR3 protein. Among about 280,000 distinct CDR3 sequences listed, about 8.1% were seen once. The V gene lost 1 base and the J gene lost 2 bases, with 12 bases spanning the gap. The CDR3 consists of 16 residues. Germline V lookup: CDR1 SGHNT, CDR2 YYREEE (reference sequence). The same sample was also used in a study of yellow fever vaccine responses in identical twins. From that study: Reportedly, twins showed a vaccine T cell response that looked partly convergent and partly personalized.

The receptor was derived from a woman under 30 in good health. The chain is built from TRBV5-4 and TRBJ2-2; a possible D gene is TRBD1 (5 bases). Sequenced material: memory (CD45RO+) T cells sorted from blood. The CDR3 loop reads CASSLLGQGNTGELFF. CDR3 DNA: TGTGCCAGCAGCTTGTTAGGGCAGGGTAACACCGGGGAGCTGTTTTTT. Complete variable domain (other parts from reference TRBV5-4 and TRBJ2-2): ETGVTQSPTHLIKTRGQQVTLRCSSQSGHNTVSWYQQALGQGPQFIFQYYREEENGRGNFPPRFSGLQFPNYSSELNVNALELDDSALYLCASSLLGQGNTGELFFGEGSRLTVL.